This T cell receptor (beta chain) is from a study of blood T cell repertoires in COVID-19. Study information: The analysed material was cDNA or gDNA that came from T cells, B-cell-depleted T cells, or PBMCs.

This clone was seen just once. CDR1 and CDR2 from the germline V gene are SGHTA and FQGNSA. CDR3 size: 16 residues. Losses at the gene ends were 1 base for V and 5 bases for J; bases not matched to a gene: 5. In the authors' methods: Reference gene primer amplification yielded estimated nucleated cell counts. Produced via immunoSEQ multiplex PCR; TCRdb's table is partial and in-frame only. From that table come the V and J calls and clone size; the DNA was used to work out D and trimming. Among 90,000 to 110,000 clones, more than 80% were seen once, and the ten largest hold 0.95% to 1.3%. Sequenced sample: peripheral blood. This TCR derives from a human donor in a cohort sampled during active COVID-19. V is TRBV7-2 and J is TRBJ2-1; 10 nucleotides line up with TRBD2. This CDR3 reads CASSLGSGRANNEQFF. The CDR3 bases are TGTGCCAGCAGCTTAGGGAGCGGGAGGGCCAACAATGAGCAGTTCTTC.